This T cell receptor beta chain was sequenced in a study of blood T cell repertoires in COVID-19 (dated by TCRdb to about 2020). Context from the whole study: The collaborator samples originated in the United States, Italy and Spain and spanned the acute and convalescent phases of COVID-19. The material from the prospective study consisted of cDNA or gDNA derived from T cells, B-cell-depleted T cells, or PBMCs. Subjects who had been exposed to COVID-19, were actively infected with it, or had recovered from it provided the deeply sampled blood TCRbeta repertoires that made up the dataset. A freely available public database, intended as a resource for researchers studying the immune response to SARS-CoV-2, is where the repertoires were released. The samples were drawn from the first 160 participants of the ongoing ImmuneRACE study and from 1,254 subjects provided by 6 global collaborators. A de-identified subject ID, COVID-19 status, age in years and sex were almost always included in the sample metadata. Where available, HLA class I and class II types were taken from metadata supplied by the sample provider and were not determined by assay-based typing. Points the paper makes about the study in general: Clinical and demographic metadata were provided uncurated, with the amount varying by source and participant.

In regard to this clone: Its antigen is still unknown. Qualities for individual bases were not recorded, and no much larger clone is one base off.

The collaborating institutions used their own protocols to collect whole blood in K2EDTA tubes. For TCRbeta analysis, collaborator samples were shipped as frozen whole blood, as isolated PBMCs, or as DNA extracted from either sample type. TCRbeta CDR3 regions were amplified from genomic DNA by means of the immunoSEQ Assay, a bias-controlled multiplex PCR. The study's own analysis went as follows. Nucleated cell counts per sample were estimated from amplification of reference gene primers within the assay. To quantify the absolute abundance of each unique TCRbeta CDR3 rearrangement, sequence reads were collapsed and filtered. For each sample, productive Simpson clonality was calculated by taking the square root of Simpson's diversity index across productive rearrangements. Held by TCRdb, this immuneACCESS table contains in-frame sequences only and omits some clones. Under half of the omission traces to an unresolved V gene where checked; the cause of the rest is unknown. V and J calls and clone size come straight from that table; D and trimming were deduced from the DNA. The table for this sample lists around 68,000 clones; about 87% of them were counted only once. The top ten clones comprise less than 2.5% of the sample.

The CDR3 numbers 16 residues from cysteine through phenylalanine. Only CDR3 DNA remains: 48 bases, in frame from the first base. From the germline V gene (reference sequence), CDR1 is MNHNY and CDR2 is SVGAGI. The junction shows trimming of 4 bases on V and 2 bases on J, and the gene matches do not reach 7 bases of it. Rearrangement joined TRBV6-6 to TRBJ2-2, and TRBD1 aligns with 7 junction nucleotides. The sample consisted of peripheral blood. The clonotype comes from a human donor in a cohort sampled during active COVID-19. The sequenced DNA is TGTGCCAGCAGTTCACCGGGACAGCTTAACACCGGGGAGCTGTTTTTT. Its protein reads: CASSSPGQLNTGELFF.